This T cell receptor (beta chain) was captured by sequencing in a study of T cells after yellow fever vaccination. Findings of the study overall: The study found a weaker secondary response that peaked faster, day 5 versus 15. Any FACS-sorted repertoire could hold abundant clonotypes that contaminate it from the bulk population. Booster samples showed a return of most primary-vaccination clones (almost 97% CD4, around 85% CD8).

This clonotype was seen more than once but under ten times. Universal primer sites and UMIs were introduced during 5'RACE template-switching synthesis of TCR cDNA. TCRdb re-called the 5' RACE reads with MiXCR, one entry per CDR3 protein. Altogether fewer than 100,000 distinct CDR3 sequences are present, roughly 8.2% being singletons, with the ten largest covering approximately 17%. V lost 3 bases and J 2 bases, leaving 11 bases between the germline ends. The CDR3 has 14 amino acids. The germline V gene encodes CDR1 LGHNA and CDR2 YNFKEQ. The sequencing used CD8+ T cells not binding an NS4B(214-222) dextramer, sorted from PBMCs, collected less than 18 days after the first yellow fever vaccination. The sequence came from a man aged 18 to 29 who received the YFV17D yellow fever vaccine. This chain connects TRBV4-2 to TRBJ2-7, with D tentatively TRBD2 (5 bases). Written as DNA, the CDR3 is TGTGCCAGCAGCCATCGGACGGAGGCCTACGAGCAGTACTTC. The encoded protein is CASSHRTEAYEQYF.